This T cell receptor (beta chain) was sequenced during a study of blood T cell repertoires in COVID-19. Overall study: The study drew acute and convalescent COVID-19 samples from the United States, Italy and Spain. Sources were T cells, B-cell-depleted T cells, or PBMCs; the material itself was cDNA or gDNA.

Original handling: Nucleated cell number was recorded as an estimate derived from reference gene primer amplification. This table comes from immunoSEQ multiplex PCR, and its TCRdb copy is limited to in-frame clones, with some not included. D and trimming were read from the DNA, whereas the V and J calls and clone size are those reported in that table. This table holds 30,000 or so clones, roughly 87% found once. The clonotype originates from a man in his sixties with active COVID-19. The material sequenced was peripheral blood.

The CDR3 DNA sequence: TGTGCCAGCACGCAGGGAGGGTACGAGCAGTACTTC. Protein sequence: CASTQGGYEQYF. The chain combines TRBV12-3 or TRBV12-4 with TRBJ2-7; 7 nucleotides align to TRBD2. CDR3 length: 12 residues. Trimming at V came to 7 bases and at J to 4 bases, leaving 4 bases not matched to a gene.